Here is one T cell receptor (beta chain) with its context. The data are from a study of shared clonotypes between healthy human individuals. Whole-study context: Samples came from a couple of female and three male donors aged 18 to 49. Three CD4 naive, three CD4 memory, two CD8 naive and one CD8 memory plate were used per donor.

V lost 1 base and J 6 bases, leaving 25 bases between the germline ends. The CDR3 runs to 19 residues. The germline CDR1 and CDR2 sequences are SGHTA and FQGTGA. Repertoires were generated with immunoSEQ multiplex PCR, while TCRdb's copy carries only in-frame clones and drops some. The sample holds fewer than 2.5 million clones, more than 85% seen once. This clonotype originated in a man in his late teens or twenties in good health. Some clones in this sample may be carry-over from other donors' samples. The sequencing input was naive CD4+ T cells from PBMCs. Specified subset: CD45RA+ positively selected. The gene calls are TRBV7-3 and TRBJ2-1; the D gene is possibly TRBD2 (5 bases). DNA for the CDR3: TGTGCCAGCAGCTTAAAACCCCTAGGACCCCCAGGAGGAGCCAATGAGCAGTTCTTC. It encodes CASSLKPLGPPGGANEQFF.